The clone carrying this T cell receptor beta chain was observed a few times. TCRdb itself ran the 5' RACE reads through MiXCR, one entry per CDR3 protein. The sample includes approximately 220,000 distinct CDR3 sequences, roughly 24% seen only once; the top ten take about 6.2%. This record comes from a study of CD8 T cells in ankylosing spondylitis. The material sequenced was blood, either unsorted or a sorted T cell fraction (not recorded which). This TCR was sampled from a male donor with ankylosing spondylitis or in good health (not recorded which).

CDR3 residues: CSARFIRADTQYF. The DNA of the CDR3 is TGCAGTGCTAGGTTCATCCGCGCAGATACGCAGTATTTT. This sequence joins TRBV20-1 and TRBJ2-3, with D hard to call. Trimming took 3 bases from V and 4 from J, leaving 11 bases between them. Germline lookup yields CDR1 DFQATT and CDR2 SNEGSKA (reference sequence). This CDR3 contains 13 residues.